The present T cell receptor beta chain was sequenced within a study of T-cell reconstitution after alpha-beta-depleted transplantation in children. Whole-study results and caveats: Once a year had passed after transplant, T-cell counts and diversity came mostly from newly produced T cells.

The sample holds many counts of this clonotype. Its antigen is undetermined. Unique molecular identifiers were built into the TCRbeta library. TCRdb reprocessed the PCR reads via MiXCR and lists one record per CDR3 protein. This table has around 94,000 distinct CDR3 sequences, 4.5% to 7.5% appearing once. The CDR3 runs 12 residues. CDR1 SQVTM and CDR2 ANQGSEA come from the germline V gene. V was clipped by 3 bases and J by 8 bases, with 10 bases between them. This clonotype was sampled from a female patient aged 2 to 10 who had a stem cell transplant for Fanconi anemia, so the T cells may come from the graft donor. The rearrangement joins TRBV29-1 to TRBJ2-2, with D possibly being TRBD1 (7 bases). The sequenced sample was PBMCs, mostly from graft donor cells, obtained 60 days after TCRalphabeta/CD19-depleted stem cell transplant. In nucleotides, the CDR3 is TGCAGCGTTGACAGGGGGACTGGGGAGCTGTTTTTT. This translates into CSVDRGTGELFF.